The next 27 T cell receptor beta chains were all read from a single sample in a study of T cell responses to AZD1222 COVID-19 vaccine. The protocol was immunoSEQ multiplex PCR, while the TCRdb copy is restricted to in-frame clones and leaves out a portion. The data contain approximately 74,000 clones, 86% of them singletons. The sequences come from peripheral blood, collected on day 0 of AZD1222 vaccination. Every receptor here comes from an adult in good health.

The V call is TRBV3-1 (or the pseudogene TRBV3-2), the J call TRBJ1-6; 10 bases fit TRBD1. Looked up from germline, CDR1 is LGHDT and CDR2 is YNNKEL (reference sequence). The V segment lost 6 bases and the J segment 8 bases; nucleotides outside the gene matches: 4. CDR3 length: 14 residues. CDR3 region: CASRSGTGDSPLHF. The CDR3, as DNA: TGTGCCAGCAGATCCGGGACAGGGGATTCACCCCTCCACTTT.

This rearrangement joins TRBV4-1 to TRBJ1-2, with 9 nucleotides matching TRBD1. The CDR3 loop spans 15 amino acids. V dropped 2 bases and J dropped 8; count of bases not matched to a gene: 9. Germline V gene lookup returns CDR1 MGHRA and CDR2 YSYEKL. The CDR3 region is CASSQPGQGMRGYTF. Here the CDR3 DNA reads TGCGCCAGCAGCCAACCGGGACAGGGTATGAGAGGCTACACCTTC.

As concerns this clone: Its ends do not fully match the called genes, so a read error is possible. The chain joins TRBV27 to TRBJ1-5; D possibly corresponds to TRBD1 (5 bases). The CDR3 sequence is 13 residues long. Germline V gene lookup returns CDR1 MNHEY and CDR2 SMNVEV (reference sequence). The CDR3 region is CASGLWGNQPQHF. CDR3 nucleotide sequence: TGTGCCAGCGGTTTATGGGGGAATCAGCCCCAGCATTTT.

The gene calls are TRBV19 and TRBJ1-2, with D perhaps TRBD1 (5 bases). Trimming left V 7 bases short and J 8 bases short, with 20 bases between. Germline V gene data show CDR1 as LNHDA and CDR2 as SQIVND (reference sequence). The CDR3 consists of 14 residues. The CDR3 DNA reads as TGTGCCAGTAAGGTGATGAGGGACGCTAGGGGCTACACCTTC. As protein: CASKVMRDARGYTF.

V and J are TRBV18 and TRBJ2-7; a possible D gene is TRBD2 (6 bases). The CDR3 runs to 15 residues. The V gene's germline CDR1 is KGHSH and CDR2 LQKENI. The V gene lost 0 bases and the J gene lost 7 bases, with 16 bases spanning the gap. The CDR3 DNA reads as TGTGCCAGCTCACCACCGGCGCGGGGCTCCATGGAGCAGTACTTC. This encodes CASSPPARGSMEQYF.

This clone showed up just once. This chain connects TRBV6-2 or TRBV6-3 to TRBJ2-7, with 9 nucleotides matching TRBD2. CDR3 length equals 15 residues. The V gene end was trimmed by 0 bases and the J gene end by 4 bases; junction bases not matched to a gene: 4. The germline V gene has CDR1 MNHEY and CDR2 SVGEGT. The CDR3: CASSYSSGSRYEQYF. The DNA of the CDR3 is TGTGCCAGCAGTTACTCTAGCGGGAGTCGGTACGAGCAGTACTTC.

The J gene is TRBJ2-1, the V gene TRBV28; 8 nucleotides align to TRBD2. Germline V lookup: CDR1 MDHEN, CDR2 SYDVKM. V trimming: 6 bases; J trimming: 6 bases; junction bases outside the gene matches: 4. This CDR3 is 13 amino acids long. The CDR3 region is CASRGLDLNEQFF. In nucleotides, the CDR3 is TGTGCCAGCAGGGGACTAGATCTCAATGAGCAGTTCTTC.

The V call is TRBV4-1, the J call TRBJ2-2; no clear D. Germline V gives CDR1 MGHRA, CDR2 YSYEKL. This CDR3 has 15 amino acids. The germline V and J ends were trimmed by 4 bases and 3 bases, with 12 bases remaining between them. In DNA, the CDR3 is TGCGCCAGCAGCCCTTCAGAACCTGACACCGGGGAGCTGTTTTTT. Its translation: CASSPSEPDTGELFF.

This chain links TRBV7-6 with TRBJ2-1; D is possibly TRBD1 (6 bases). This CDR3 is 15 amino acids long. V was cut by 5 bases and J by 7 bases, with 18 bases left in between. CDR1 SGHVS and CDR2 FNYEAQ come from the germline V gene. Here the CDR3 reads CASSAITPTGNEQFF. The CDR3 coding sequence is TGTGCCAGCAGCGCGATTACCCCGACAGGAAATGAGCAGTTCTTC. Drawing the rest from reference TRBV7-6 and TRBJ2-1, the complete variable domain is GAGVSQSPRYKVTKRGQDVALRCDPISGHVSLYWYRQALGQGPEFLTYFNYEAQQDKSGLPNDRFSAERPEGSISTLTIQRTEQRDSAMYRCASSAITPTGNEQFFGPGTRLTVL.

The sample holds a few counts of this clone. This chain joins TRBV2 and TRBJ2-7, with 7 bases that match TRBD1. The CDR3 covers 12 residues. J lost 6 bases, V lost 6 bases, and 5 bases had no gene match. Looked up from germline, CDR1 is SNHLY and CDR2 is FYNNEI. CDR3 sequence: CASRLYRGEQYF. The CDR3 DNA sequence: TGTGCCAGCAGACTATACAGGGGCGAGCAGTACTTC.

The rearrangement links TRBV6-2 or TRBV6-3 to TRBJ2-3; maybe TRBD2 (5 bases). Trimming removed 5 bases at V and 5 bases at J, with 8 bases between. This CDR3 region has 12 residues. Per germline, CDR1 MNHEY and CDR2 SVGEGT. In DNA, the CDR3 is TGTGCCAGCAGTCCAACTAGAGATACGCAGTATTTT. Its translation: CASSPTRDTQYF.

This clone appeared a single time. This chain uses TRBV27 with TRBJ1-5; D not resolved. The CDR3 length is 12 residues. Germline V gene sequence: CDR1 MNHEY, CDR2 SMNVEV (reference sequence). V dropped 4 bases and J dropped 5 bases, with 6 bases sitting between them. CDR3: CASSSGYQPQHF. The CDR3 region has the DNA TGTGCCAGCAGTTCAGGTTATCAGCCCCAGCATTTT.

V and J are TRBV2 and TRBJ2-3, with 8 bases identical to TRBD1. The length of the CDR3 is 13 residues. Trimming cost V 3 bases and J 5 bases; bases outside gene matches: 1. The germline V gene encodes CDR1 SNHLY and CDR2 FYNNEI. CDR3 residues: CASSDGQGDTQYF. The CDR3 region has the DNA TGTGCCAGCAGTGATGGACAGGGAGATACGCAGTATTTT.

V and J are TRBV9 and TRBJ1-2; D not resolved. The V gene lost 6 bases and the J gene lost 4 bases, with 16 bases spanning the gap. This CDR3 is 14 amino acids long. CDR1 is SGDLS, CDR2 YYNGEE, per germline. CDR3 protein: CASTNGLGPYGYTF. The CDR3 DNA is TGTGCCAGCACCAACGGACTGGGCCCCTATGGCTACACCTTC.

A single count supports this clone. This sequence joins TRBV15 and TRBJ1-5, with D unresolved. The germline V gene has CDR1 LNHNV and CDR2 YYDKDF (reference sequence). The CDR3 is made up of 19 amino acids. V was clipped by 0 bases and J by 2 bases, with 20 bases between them. In DNA form, the CDR3 reads TGTGCCACCAGCAGAGATTTGGTCTTTTTCACAGAAGGCAATCAGCCCCAGCATTTT. This codes for CATSRDLVFFTEGNQPQHF. The full variable domain, with the rest looked up from reference TRBV15 and TRBJ1-5, is DAMVIQNPRYQVTQFGKPVTLSCSQTLNHNVMYWYQQKSSQAPKLLFHYYDKDFNNEADTPDNFQSRRPNTSFCFLDIRSPGLGDTAMYLCATSRDLVFFTEGNQPQHFGDGTRLSIL.

The gene calls are TRBV28 and TRBJ1-5; possible D gene TRBD1, 6 bases. The CDR3 totals 13 residues. Trimming took off 7 bases at V and 3 bases at J, with 10 bases between the two ends. Germline V CDR1 and CDR2: MDHEN, SYDVKM. Here the CDR3 DNA reads TGTGCCAGCATAGGGGGGTACAATCAGCCCCAGCATTTT. Translating it yields CASIGGYNQPQHF.

This chain joins TRBV6-6 and TRBJ2-3, with 10 positions matching TRBD2. The CDR3 consists of 15 residues. Germline V gene data show CDR1 as MNHNY and CDR2 as SVGAGI (reference sequence). The V and J ends lost 5 bases and 1 base, in that order; junction bases with no gene match: 3. DNA of the CDR3: TGTGCCAGCAGTCAGAGCGGGAGGGGCACAGATACGCAGTATTTT. This codes for CASSQSGRGTDTQYF.

This rearrangement joins TRBV6-5 to TRBJ1-5, with D unresolved. The CDR3 is 15 residues long. V lost 7 bases and J 2 bases, leaving 15 bases between the germline ends. Germline CDR1 reads MNHEY; CDR2 reads SVGAGI. CDR3 sequence reads: CASTGSVGGNQPQHF. As DNA, the CDR3 is TGTGCCAGCACGGGGAGTGTCGGGGGCAATCAGCCCCAGCATTTT.

The chain uses TRBV28 and TRBJ1-4; TRBD1 might be the D (5 bases). CDR1 is MDHEN, CDR2 SYDVKM, per germline. This CDR3 comprises 14 residues. Trimming shortened V by 5 bases and J by 4 bases, and 11 bases separated the two germline ends. CDR3 sequence reads: CASSTGLLNEKLFF. The CDR3 coding sequence is TGTGCCAGCAGTACGGGACTCCTTAATGAAAAACTGTTTTTT.

The chain links TRBV2 to TRBJ2-2; D is ambiguous. The CDR3 is 13 residues long. Germline V CDR1 and CDR2: SNHLY, FYNNEI. V was clipped by 4 bases and J by 8 bases, with 11 bases between them. CDR3 bases: TGTGCCAGCAGTGCGGTATACTCGGGGGAGCTGTTTTTT. Protein sequence: CASSAVYSGELFF. Combining the CDR3 with reference TRBV2 and TRBJ2-2 gives the whole variable domain EPEVTQTPSHQVTQMGQEVILRCVPISNHLYFYWYRQILGQKVEFLVSFYNNEISEKSEIFDDQFSVERPDGSNFTLKIRSTKLEDSAMYFCASSAVYSGELFFGEGSRLTVL.

As for this clone: The sample contains more than one DNA sequence encoding this CDR3. This chain links TRBV18 with TRBJ1-1, with TRBD1 identical over 7 bases. This CDR3 comprises 14 residues. J lost 0 bases, V lost 2 bases, and 0 bases had no gene match. The germline V gene encodes CDR1 KGHSH and CDR2 LQKENI. CDR3 in amino acids: CASSPRGLNTEAFF. The DNA for the CDR3 is TGTGCCAGCTCACCAAGGGGGCTGAACACTGAAGCTTTCTTT.

This chain's CDR3 is CASSMRTVYSNQPQHF. The CDR3 coding sequence is TGTGCCAGTAGTATGCGGACAGTATATAGCAATCAGCCCCAGCATTTT. The chain has TRBV19 and TRBJ1-5; a weak D match, TRBD1 (6 bases). Trimming took 3 bases from V and 0 from J, leaving 12 bases between them. Germline-derived CDR1 and CDR2 are LNHDA and SQIVND (reference sequence). The CDR3 length is 16 residues.

In its sample, this clone was seen once. V gene TRBV11-3 combines with J gene TRBJ2-1; maybe TRBD1 (5 bases). Trimming shortened V by 1 base and J by 5 bases, and 9 bases separated the two germline ends. The CDR3 length is 14 residues. The germline V gene encodes CDR1 SGHNT and CDR2 YENEEA. The CDR3 DNA is TGTGCCAGCAGCTTAGGGGGCGGACACAATGAGCAGTTCTTC. Translating gives CASSLGGGHNEQFF.

The CDR3 nucleotides are TGTGCCAGCAGTTTAAGGGACAGAGCCTCCTACGAGCAGTACTTC. As protein: CASSLRDRASYEQYF. The V gene is TRBV27, the J gene TRBJ2-7, with TRBD1 matching over 7 bases. The junction had 4 bases not matched to a gene; V was cut back by 2 bases and J by 0 bases. Per the germline V gene, CDR1 is MNHEY and CDR2 is SMNVEV (reference sequence). The CDR3 runs to 15 residues.

This chain uses TRBV5-1 with TRBJ1-4, with 7 bases lining up with TRBD1. Germline V gene sequence: CDR1 SGHRS, CDR2 YFSETQ. The CDR3 sequence is 14 residues long. Trimming at V came to 4 bases and at J to 6 bases, leaving 6 bases not matched to a gene. The CDR3 DNA reads as TGCGCCAGCAGCCTCCGGGACAGACATGAAAAACTGTTTTTT. It is translated as CASSLRDRHEKLFF.

This clone came up once. This chain joins TRBV7-2 and TRBJ2-7; D is perhaps TRBD2 (6 bases). The V and J ends lost 4 bases and 3 bases respectively, with 13 bases between them. The CDR3 spans 14 residues. CDR1 and CDR2 from the germline V gene are SGHTA and FQGNSA. CDR3 sequence reads: CASSSGTPIYEQYF. CDR3 DNA sequence: TGTGCCAGCAGCTCTGGGACTCCGATCTACGAGCAGTACTTC. The full variable domain, its missing parts supplied by reference TRBV7-2 and TRBJ2-7, is GAGVSQSPSNKVTEKGKDVELRCDPISGHTALYWYRQSLGQGLEFLIYFQGNSAPDKSGLPSDRFSAERTGGSVSTLTIQRTQQEDSAVYLCASSSGTPIYEQYFGPGTRLTVT.

The table lists this clone with a count of one. V is TRBV27 and J is TRBJ1-1; possible D gene TRBD1, 6 bases. Germline V gene data show CDR1 as MNHEY and CDR2 as SMNVEV (reference sequence). The length of the CDR3 is 13 residues. V lost 4 bases to trimming and J lost 5 bases, with 11 bases between them. The DNA of the CDR3 is TGTGCCAGCAGTTCGGGGGCGGGGACTGAAGCTTTCTTT. It encodes CASSSGAGTEAFF.